The clone carrying this T cell receptor (beta chain) was observed a handful of times. This specimen comes from a study of blood T cell repertoires in COVID-19. Libraries were prepared by immunoSEQ multiplex PCR; TCRdb keeps only in-frame clonotypes and omits some of them. The sample yields 210,000 or so clones, less than 85% seen once. The V end lost 3 bases, the J end lost 4 bases, and 18 bases lay between the germline ends. The germline CDR1 and CDR2 sequences are LNHDA and SQIVND (reference sequence). The CDR3 loop spans 17 amino acids. The receptor's source is an elderly woman with COVID-19, enrolled during active disease. Input material: peripheral blood. This rearrangement joins TRBV19 to TRBJ1-4; D is ambiguous. For the CDR3, the DNA is TGTGCCAGTAGTATTTTCGGGAGCGGCGGGGTTAATGAAAAACTGTTTTTT. Residues: CASSIFGSGGVNEKLFF.